The 14 T cell receptor beta chains below come from one sample, sequenced in a study of T cell changes during pregnancy in multiple sclerosis. Only in-frame clones appear in the TCRdb table, and some are missing; sequencing was by immunoSEQ multiplex PCR. The table shows about 40,000 clones, with over 85% occurring only once. The sequenced sample was peripheral blood, obtained before pregnancy. The receptors stem from a female donor with multiple sclerosis, enrolled in a pregnancy study.

The rearrangement joins TRBV5-1 to TRBJ1-1; 11 bases map to TRBD1. CDR1 and CDR2 from the germline V gene are SGHRS and YFSETQ. CDR3 length: 15 residues. The V segment lost 4 bases and the J segment 5 bases; nucleotides outside the gene matches: 7. The CDR3 DNA is TGCGCCAGCAGCCGACGGACAGGGGGCAATACTGAAGCTTTCTTT. This translates into CASSRRTGGNTEAFF.

The chain has TRBV28 and TRBJ2-7; D perhaps matches TRBD1 (6 bases). The CDR3 covers 16 residues. V was clipped by 2 bases and J by 2 bases, with 16 bases between them. Germline CDR1 reads MDHEN; CDR2 reads SYDVKM. CDR3 in DNA: TGTGCCAGCAGTTTAACCCTTACAGGGCCGGCCTACGAGCAGTACTTC. Translated, it gives CASSLTLTGPAYEQYF.

The chain links TRBV18 to TRBJ2-7, with TRBD1 identical over 7 bases. The germline CDR1 and CDR2 sequences are KGHSH and LQKENI. The CDR3 loop spans 15 amino acids. V lost 4 bases, J lost 6 bases, and 12 bases stayed unmatched. The CDR3 DNA follows: TGTGCCAGCTCACAGAGTACCGGGACAGTAGCCGAGCAGTACTTC. Protein: CASSQSTGTVAEQYF. Complete variable domain (other parts from reference TRBV18 and TRBJ2-7): NAGVMQNPRHLVRRRGQEARLRCSPMKGHSHVYWYRQLPEEGLKFMVYLQKENIIDESGMPKERFSAEFPKEGPSILRIQQVVRGDSAAYFCASSQSTGTVAEQYFGPGTRLTVT.

This chain joins TRBV11-3 and TRBJ2-2; 10 nucleotides line up with TRBD1. CDR1 and CDR2 (germline): SGHNT, YENEEA. J lost 7 bases, V lost 8 bases, and 10 bases had no gene match. The CDR3 covers 15 residues. This chain's CDR3 is CASRLDRGQGGELFF. The CDR3 DNA reads as TGTGCCAGCCGACTAGACAGGGGGCAAGGCGGGGAGCTGTTTTTT.

This sequence joins TRBV2 and TRBJ1-5; TRBD1 aligns across 10 bases. After removal of 7 bases from V and 7 bases from J, the junction contained 10 bases not matched to a gene. Germline CDR1 is SNHLY and CDR2 is FYNNEI. The CDR3 covers 15 residues. CDR3 in amino acids: CASTWGQGYGQPQHF. CDR3 coding DNA: TGTGCCAGCACCTGGGGACAGGGGTATGGGCAGCCCCAGCATTTT.

The V call is TRBV19, the J call TRBJ2-2, with 8 bases that match TRBD1. Per the germline V gene, CDR1 is LNHDA and CDR2 is SQIVND (reference sequence). The CDR3 has 15 residues. Trimming at V came to 6 bases and at J to 5 bases, leaving 8 bases not matched to a gene. The CDR3 region is CASSATGGWTGELFF. The DNA for the CDR3 is TGTGCCAGTAGCGCAACAGGGGGATGGACCGGGGAGCTGTTTTTT.

This rearrangement joins TRBV5-1 to TRBJ2-3; D perhaps matches TRBD2 (5 bases). Trimming stripped 9 bases from V and 0 bases from J, with 17 bases between. Germline V CDR1 and CDR2: SGHRS, YFSETQ. CDR3 length: 15 residues. The CDR3 nucleotides read TGCGCCACGGGATGGGGTGCGTCTAGCACAGATACGCAGTATTTT. Amino acids: CATGWGASSTDTQYF.

This chain joins TRBV27 and TRBJ2-5; TRBD1 aligns across 11 bases. Per germline, CDR1 MNHEY and CDR2 SMNVEV (reference sequence). The CDR3 covers 17 residues. The ends lost 3 bases at V and 2 bases at J; junction bases unmatched: 8. CDR3 in amino acids: CASSLDRGLGGQETQYF. CDR3 coding DNA: TGTGCCAGCAGTTTGGACAGGGGGCTGGGCGGACAAGAGACCCAGTACTTC.

This clone came up once. The chain uses TRBV15 and TRBJ2-7; the D gene is possibly TRBD1 (5 bases). V was shortened by 3 bases and J by 1 base, with 10 bases between the two germline ends. The V gene's germline CDR1 is LNHNV and CDR2 YYDKDF (reference sequence). The CDR3 spans 14 residues. CDR3 coding DNA: TGTGCCACCAGCAGGGACATCCGTTCCTACGAGCAGTACTTC. Its protein is CATSRDIRSYEQYF. The variable domain in full, completed from reference TRBV15 and TRBJ2-7, reads DAMVIQNPRYQVTQFGKPVTLSCSQTLNHNVMYWYQQKSSQAPKLLFHYYDKDFNNEADTPDNFQSRRPNTSFCFLDIRSPGLGDTAMYLCATSRDIRSYEQYFGPGTRLTVT.

This clone was observed a single time. The V gene is TRBV18, the J gene TRBJ1-4; TRBD1 matches at 7 bases. V shed 6 bases, J shed 4 bases, and the junction held 8 bases outside the gene matches. Germline V gene lookup returns CDR1 KGHSH and CDR2 LQKENI. This CDR3 is built from 15 residues. In nucleotides, the CDR3 is TGTGCCAGCTCGACCGGGACAGAGATTAATGAAAAACTGTTTTTT. It yields the protein CASSTGTEINEKLFF.

This chain joins TRBV28 and TRBJ1-5, with 10 positions matching TRBD1. The germline V gene has CDR1 MDHEN and CDR2 SYDVKM. Trimming took 6 bases from V and 3 from J; bases not matched to a gene: 8. CDR3 length: 16 amino acids. In DNA form, the CDR3 reads TGTGCCAGCAGCTCGTTAGGGACAGGGGACAATCAGCCCCAGCATTTT. It yields the protein CASSSLGTGDNQPQHF.

The chain employs TRBV7-3 and TRBJ2-7; a weak D match, TRBD2 (6 bases). Germline CDR1 reads SGHTA; CDR2 reads FQGTGA. V was cut by 1 base and J by 5 bases, with 12 bases left in between. This CDR3 comprises 14 residues. The CDR3 here is CASSLNGGGNEQYF. DNA of the CDR3: TGTGCCAGCAGCTTAAACGGAGGAGGGAACGAGCAGTACTTC. Full variable domain (rest looked up from reference TRBV7-3 and TRBJ2-7): GAGVSQTPSNKVTEKGKYVELRCDPISGHTALYWYRQSLGQGPEFLIYFQGTGAADDSGLPNDRFFAVRPEGSVSTLKIQRTERGDSAVYLCASSLNGGGNEQYFGPGTRLTVT.

This clone was seen a single time. The V gene is TRBV7-2, the J gene TRBJ2-1; TRBD2 is a possible D gene (6 bases). Looked up from germline, CDR1 is SGHTA and CDR2 is FQGNSA. The CDR3 spans 17 residues. Trimming pared 5 bases from V and 1 base from J, leaving 18 bases between. The CDR3 nucleotides read TGTGCCAGCAGCCCGGGGAGTGGGAGGTGGTCCTACAATGAGCAGTTCTTC. This codes for CASSPGSGRWSYNEQFF.

The V call is TRBV18, the J call TRBJ2-5, with D perhaps TRBD1 (6 bases). Germline loops: CDR1 KGHSH, CDR2 LQKENI. CDR3 size: 15 residues. Trimming stripped 3 bases from V and 5 bases from J, with 16 bases between. The DNA of the CDR3 is TGTGCCAGCTCACCTCAGGGGTCGGTGTCGGAGACCCAGTACTTC. Protein sequence: CASSPQGSVSETQYF.